This T cell receptor (beta chain) was obtained from a study of CD8 T cells in ankylosing spondylitis. Trimming removed 6 bases at V and 0 bases at J, with 8 bases between. Germline V gives CDR1 PRHDT, CDR2 FYEKMQ (reference sequence). CDR3 size: 13 residues. TCRdb fed the 5' RACE reads into MiXCR, producing one record per CDR3 protein. The sample records 750,000 to 850,000 distinct CDR3 sequences, approximately 12% being singletons. Remarks on this clonotype: Its target is not known.

Study-level results: What appeared characteristic of ankylosing spondylitis blood was a TCR beta motif of seven to nine highly homologous variants.

The chain carries TRBV13 and TRBJ1-2, with unresolved D. The sequence was obtained from a male donor with ankylosing spondylitis. The sample consisted of blood, either unsorted or a sorted T cell fraction (not recorded which). This CDR3 is CASRQSPNYGYTF. The CDR3 bases are TGTGCCAGCAGACAGTCCCCTAACTATGGCTACACCTTC. The full variable domain, completed using reference TRBV13 and TRBJ1-2, is AAGVIQSPRHLIKEKRETATLKCYPIPRHDTVYWYQQGPGQDPQFLISFYEKMQSDKGSIPDRFSAQQFSDYHSELNMSSLELGDSALYFCASRQSPNYGYTFGSGTRLTVV.